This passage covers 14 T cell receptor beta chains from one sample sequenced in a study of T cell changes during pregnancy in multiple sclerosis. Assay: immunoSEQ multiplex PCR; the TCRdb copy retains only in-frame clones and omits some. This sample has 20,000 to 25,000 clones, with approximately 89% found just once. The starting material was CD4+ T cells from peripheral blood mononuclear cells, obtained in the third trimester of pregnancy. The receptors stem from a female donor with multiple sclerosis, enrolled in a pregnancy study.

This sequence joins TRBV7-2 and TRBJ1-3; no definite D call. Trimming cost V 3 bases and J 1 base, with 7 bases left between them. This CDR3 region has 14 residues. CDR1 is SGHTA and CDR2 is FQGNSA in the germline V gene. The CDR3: CASSLDSSGNTIYF. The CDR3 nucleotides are TGTGCCAGCAGCTTGGACTCTTCTGGAAACACCATATATTTT.

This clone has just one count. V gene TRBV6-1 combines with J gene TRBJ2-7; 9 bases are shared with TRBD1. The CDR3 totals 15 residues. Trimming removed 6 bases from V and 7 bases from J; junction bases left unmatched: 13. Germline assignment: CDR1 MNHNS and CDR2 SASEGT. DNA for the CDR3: TGTGCCAGCAGCATGAGAAGCGACAGGGGGGGTGAGCAGTACTTC. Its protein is CASSMRSDRGGEQYF.

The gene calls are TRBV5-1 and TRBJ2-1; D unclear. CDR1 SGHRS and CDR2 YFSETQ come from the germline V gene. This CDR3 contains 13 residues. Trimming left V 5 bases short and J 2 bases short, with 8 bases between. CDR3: CASSYDTYNEQFF. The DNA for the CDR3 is TGCGCCAGCAGTTACGACACCTACAATGAGCAGTTCTTC.

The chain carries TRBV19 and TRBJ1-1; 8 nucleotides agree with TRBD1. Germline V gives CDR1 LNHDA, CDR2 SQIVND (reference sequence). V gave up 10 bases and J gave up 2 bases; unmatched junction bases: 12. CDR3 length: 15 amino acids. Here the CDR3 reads CATTDPGQVNTEAFF. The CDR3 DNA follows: TGTGCCACCACGGATCCGGGACAGGTAAACACTGAAGCTTTCTTT. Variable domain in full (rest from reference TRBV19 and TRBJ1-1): DGGITQSPKYLFRKEGQNVTLSCEQNLNHDAMYWYRQDPGQGLRLIYYSQIVNDFQKGDIAEGYSVSREKKESFPLTVTSAQKNPTAFYLCATTDPGQVNTEAFFGQGTRLTVV.

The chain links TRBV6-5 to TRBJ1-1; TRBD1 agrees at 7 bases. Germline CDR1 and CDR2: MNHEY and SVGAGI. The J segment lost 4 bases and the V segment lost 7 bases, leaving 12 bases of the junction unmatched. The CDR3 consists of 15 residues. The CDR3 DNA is TGTGCCAGCAATCACTACACAGGGGTAGGCACTGAAGCTTTCTTT. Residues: CASNHYTGVGTEAFF.

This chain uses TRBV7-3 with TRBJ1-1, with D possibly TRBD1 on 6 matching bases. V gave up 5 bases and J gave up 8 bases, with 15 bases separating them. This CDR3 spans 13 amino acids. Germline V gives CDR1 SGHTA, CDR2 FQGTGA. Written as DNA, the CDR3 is TGTGCCAGCAGCCCCACCACCACAGGGGAAGCTTTCTTT. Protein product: CASSPTTTGEAFF.

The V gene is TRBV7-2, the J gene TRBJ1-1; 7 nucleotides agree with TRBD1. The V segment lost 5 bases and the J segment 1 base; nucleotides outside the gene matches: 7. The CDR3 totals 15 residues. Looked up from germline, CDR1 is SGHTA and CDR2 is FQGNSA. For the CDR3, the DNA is TGTGCCAGCAGCACCCGGACAGGATGGAACACTGAAGCTTTCTTT. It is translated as CASSTRTGWNTEAFF.

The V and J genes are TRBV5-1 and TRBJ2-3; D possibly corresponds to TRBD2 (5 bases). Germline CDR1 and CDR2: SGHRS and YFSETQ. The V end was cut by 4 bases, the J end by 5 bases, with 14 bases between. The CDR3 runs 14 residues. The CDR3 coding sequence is TGCGCCAGCAGCCCGGACTCGTCGCGAGATACGCAGTATTTT. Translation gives CASSPDSSRDTQYF.

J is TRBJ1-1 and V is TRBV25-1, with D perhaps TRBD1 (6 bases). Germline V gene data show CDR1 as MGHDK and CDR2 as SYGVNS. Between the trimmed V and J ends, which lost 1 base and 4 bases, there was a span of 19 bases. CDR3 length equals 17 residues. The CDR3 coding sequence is TGTGCCAGCAGTGAATTTGGGACATGGGCGAGGGGCACTGAAGCTTTCTTT. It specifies CASSEFGTWARGTEAFF.

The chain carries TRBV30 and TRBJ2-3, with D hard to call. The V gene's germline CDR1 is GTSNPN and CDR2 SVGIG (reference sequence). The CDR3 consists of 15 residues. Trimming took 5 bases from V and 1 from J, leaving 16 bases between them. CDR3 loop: CAWGDRTAGTDTQYF. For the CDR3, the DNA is TGTGCCTGGGGTGATAGAACCGCCGGCACAGATACGCAGTATTTT.

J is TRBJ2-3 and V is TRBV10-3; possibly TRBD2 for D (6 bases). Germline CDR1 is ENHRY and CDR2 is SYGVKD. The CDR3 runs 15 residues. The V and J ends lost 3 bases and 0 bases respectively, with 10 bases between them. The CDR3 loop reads CAISDSAGSTDTQYF. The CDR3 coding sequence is TGTGCCATCAGTGATTCGGCGGGGAGCACAGATACGCAGTATTTT.

The CDR3 DNA is TGTGCCAGCAGCCTGAACCGGGACAGTGAAAAACTGTTTTTT. Its translation is CASSLNRDSEKLFF. J is TRBJ1-4 and V is TRBV2, with TRBD1 matching over 7 bases. Germline-derived CDR1 and CDR2 are SNHLY and FYNNEI. CDR3 size: 14 residues. With 6 bases clipped from V and 7 bases from J, the junction kept 8 bases outside the gene matches.

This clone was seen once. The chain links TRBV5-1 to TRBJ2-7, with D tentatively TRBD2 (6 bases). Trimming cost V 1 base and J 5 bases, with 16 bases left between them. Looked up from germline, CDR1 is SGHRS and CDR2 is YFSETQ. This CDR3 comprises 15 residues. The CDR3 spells CASSLSGTGLNEQYF. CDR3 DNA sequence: TGCGCCAGCAGCTTGTCCGGGACTGGGTTGAACGAGCAGTACTTC. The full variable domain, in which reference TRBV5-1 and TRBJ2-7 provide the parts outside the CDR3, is KAGVTQTPRYLIKTRGQQVTLSCSPISGHRSVSWYQQTPGQGLQFLFEYFSETQRNKGNFPGRFSGRQFSNSRSEMNVSTLELGDSALYLCASSLSGTGLNEQYFGPGTRLTVT.

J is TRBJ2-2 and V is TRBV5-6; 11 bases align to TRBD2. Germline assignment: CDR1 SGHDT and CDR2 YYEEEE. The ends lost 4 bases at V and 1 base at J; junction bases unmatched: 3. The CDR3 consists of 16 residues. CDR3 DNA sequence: TGTGCCAGCAGCGAAGGACTAGCGGGGAACACCGGGGAGCTGTTTTTT. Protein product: CASSEGLAGNTGELFF.